What follows describes a single T cell receptor beta chain. While infection was still active, Seattle patients were enrolled and then followed longitudinally. The sample belongs to a study of blood T cell repertoires in COVID-19. For the study at large: The samples span acute and convalescent COVID-19 from the United States, Italy and Spain. Sources were T cells, B-cell-depleted T cells, or PBMCs; the material itself was cDNA or gDNA.

In the original workflow: Estimation of nucleated cell counts relied on the amplification of reference gene primers. Profiling relied on immunoSEQ multiplex PCR, and the TCRdb table lists in-frame clones only, not all of them. V and J calls and clone size are as listed in that table; D and trimming were resolved from the DNA. This sample yields fewer than 300,000 clones, of which 85% to 90% are seen a single time; approximately 10% belongs to the top ten. This TCR came from a man in his forties or fifties with COVID-19, enrolled during active disease. Sequenced material: peripheral blood.

The CDR3 DNA sequence: TGTGCCAGCAGCTTGGGGCTAGCGGATGACTACGAGCAGTACTTC. Its translation: CASSLGLADDYEQYF. V usage is TRBV5-5 and J usage is TRBJ2-7; 7 bases match TRBD2. The CDR3 extends over 15 amino acids. Trimming removed 0 bases from V and 3 bases from J; junction bases left unmatched: 6. Germline V CDR1 and CDR2: SGHKS, YYEKEE (reference sequence).